A selection of T cell receptor beta chains follows, all from one sample in a study of cytomegalovirus exposure and HLA in healthy donors. Data came from immunoSEQ multiplex PCR; TCRdb stores just in-frame clones and leaves some out. The data contain more than 150,000 clones, more than 70% of them singletons. Sample: PBMCs. The source is a boy aged 2 to 10 in good health and CMV-seronegative. CDR3s include the opening cysteine and the closing phenylalanine or tryptophan. Fields, in order: CDR3 length, J gene, V gene, CDR3 protein.

CDR3 length: 13
J gene: TRBJ2-7
V gene: TRBV7-9
CDR3 protein: CASSLRGSYEQYF

CDR3 length: 14
J gene: TRBJ1-2
V gene: TRBV7-9
CDR3 protein: CSSSFQPIAYGYTF

CDR3 length: 14
J gene: TRBJ1-3
V gene: TRBV5-1
CDR3 protein: CASSLGVSGNTIYF

CDR3 length: 17
J gene: TRBJ2-3
V gene: TRBV7-9
CDR3 protein: CASSLSMGDRVPFARNF

CDR3 length: 15
J gene: TRBJ2-2
V gene: TRBV29-1
CDR3 protein: CSVEDARFRTGELFF

CDR3 length: 15
J gene: TRBJ1-5
V gene: TRBV6-1
CDR3 protein: CASSEAGGQEEPQHF

CDR3 length: 15
J gene: TRBJ1-1
V gene: TRBV5-4
CDR3 protein: CASSLYGTENTEAFF

CDR3 length: 14
J gene: TRBJ2-7
V gene: TRBV5-4
CDR3 protein: CASSSQGGSYEQYF

CDR3 length: 13
J gene: TRBJ1-1
V gene: TRBV6-4
CDR3 protein: CASRATRSTEAFF

CDR3 length: 13
J gene: TRBJ2-1
V gene: TRBV5-4
CDR3 protein: CASSLLAYNEQFF

CDR3 length: 14
J gene: TRBJ1-5
V gene: TRBV29-1
CDR3 protein: CSVEQGAVRQPQHF

CDR3 length: 14
J gene: TRBJ1-1
V gene: TRBV25-1
CDR3 protein: CASRQTGRHTEAFF

CDR3 length: 14
J gene: TRBJ2-3
V gene: TRBV9
CDR3 protein: CASNFLGGADTQYF

CDR3 length: 16
J gene: TRBJ2-2
V gene: TRBV21-1
CDR3 protein: CASSKGLAKVTGELFF

CDR3 length: 15
J gene: TRBJ1-2
V gene: TRBV4-1
CDR3 protein: CASSQATGGSYGYTF

CDR3 length: 16
J gene: TRBJ1-6
V gene: TRBV6-6
CDR3 protein: CASSYSPQGSGSPLHF

CDR3 length: 14
J gene: TRBJ2-7
V gene: TRBV30
CDR3 protein: CAWSSGQGADEQYF

CDR3 length: 15
J gene: TRBJ2-3
V gene: TRBV15
CDR3 protein: CATSRVQGESDTQYF

CDR3 length: 15
J gene: TRBJ2-7
V gene: TRBV5-4
CDR3 protein: CASSTGTARTGEQYF

CDR3 length: 13
J gene: TRBJ1-2
V gene: TRBV7-9
CDR3 protein: CASSLQGGYGYTF

CDR3 length: 18
J gene: TRBJ2-1
V gene: TRBV7-9
CDR3 protein: CASSSTLSREPSYNEQFF

CDR3 length: 12
J gene: TRBJ2-7
V gene: TRBV18
CDR3 protein: CASSPLGDEQYF

CDR3 length: 14
J gene: TRBJ2-7
V gene: TRBV4-1
CDR3 protein: CASSSRENSYEQYF

CDR3 length: 17
J gene: TRBJ2-1
V gene: TRBV25-1
CDR3 protein: CASRGLAESVSYNEQFF

CDR3 length: 14
J gene: TRBJ1-5
V gene: TRBV2
CDR3 protein: CASSDGRQGQPQHF

CDR3 length: 14
J gene: TRBJ2-1
V gene: TRBV25-1
CDR3 protein: CASSEGGDITPQFF

CDR3 length: 13
J gene: TRBJ2-3
V gene: TRBV27
CDR3 protein: CASSLWRSDTQYF

CDR3 length: 14
J gene: TRBJ1-5
V gene: TRBV9
CDR3 protein: CASSVASGNQPQHF

CDR3 length: 15
J gene: TRBJ2-7
V gene: TRBV6-5
CDR3 protein: CASRNTSGRGYEQYF

CDR3 length: 18
J gene: TRBJ2-1
V gene: TRBV7-9
CDR3 protein: CASSFGQTSGSNYNEQFF

CDR3 length: 16
J gene: TRBJ2-1
V gene: TRBV27
CDR3 protein: CASSPLAGGPFDEQFF

CDR3 length: 16
J gene: TRBJ2-7
V gene: TRBV19
CDR3 protein: CARVLKWSRVNYEQYF

CDR3 length: 13
J gene: TRBJ2-1
V gene: TRBV29-1
CDR3 protein: CSVAIRADNEQFF

CDR3 length: 13
J gene: TRBJ1-5
V gene: TRBV29-1
CDR3 protein: CSVAPRSGQPQHF

CDR3 length: 13
J gene: TRBJ1-1
V gene: TRBV6-5
CDR3 protein: CACFSGGNTEAFF

CDR3 length: 15
J gene: TRBJ2-5
V gene: TRBV4-2
CDR3 protein: CASSLSGREQETQYF

CDR3 length: 16
J gene: TRBJ2-1
V gene: TRBV5-1
CDR3 protein: CASSLVAGIIYNEQFF

CDR3 length: 16
J gene: TRBJ2-3
V gene: TRBV2
CDR3 protein: CASNLWGETSTDTQYF

CDR3 length: 12
J gene: TRBJ1-5
V gene: TRBV6-6
CDR3 protein: CASRGGSQPQHF

CDR3 length: 15
J gene: TRBJ2-1
V gene: TRBV6-1
CDR3 protein: CASSALRGPYNEQFF

CDR3 length: 16
J gene: TRBJ2-7
V gene: TRBV7-9
CDR3 protein: CASSPRGLAGAYEQYF

CDR3 length: 14
J gene: TRBJ2-1
V gene: TRBV19
CDR3 protein: CASSRTSGRNEQFF

CDR3 length: 16
J gene: TRBJ1-1
V gene: TRBV10-1
CDR3 protein: CASSDLYDSVNTEAFF

CDR3 length: 15
J gene: TRBJ2-3
V gene: TRBV2
CDR3 protein: CASSPMVRAGDTQYF

CDR3 length: 15
J gene: TRBJ2-7
V gene: TRBV7-7
CDR3 protein: CASSPNAGFSYEQYF

CDR3 length: 15
J gene: TRBJ1-1
V gene: TRBV10-3
CDR3 protein: CAISTMDRFPSEAFF